Presented here are 18 T cell receptor beta chains from one specimen sequenced in a study of vaccination and CD4 T cells after COVID-19. Time point noted: late sampling 161 to 241 days after vaccination in three convalescent patients. TCRdb passed the PCR reads through MiXCR, listing each CDR3 protein once. The sample consists of 25,000 to 35,000 distinct CDR3 sequences, about half of them appearing once. Sequencing was performed on CD4+ T cells from blood, taken about 7 months after SARS-CoV-2 vaccination. The source is a human donor who had recovered from COVID-19.

The rearrangement joins TRBV6-2 or TRBV6-3 to TRBJ2-2; D is unresolved. Germline V lookup: CDR1 MNHEY, CDR2 SVGEGT. Trimming shortened V by 6 bases and J by 1 base, and 15 bases separated the two germline ends. The CDR3 totals 16 residues. The CDR3: CASSPRRVLNTGELFF. Written as DNA, the CDR3 is TGTGCCAGCAGCCCTAGAAGGGTCTTGAACACCGGGGAGCTGTTTTTT.

Only a few counts were recorded for this clonotype. V gene TRBV20-1 combines with J gene TRBJ2-1; the match to TRBD2 covers 11 bases. The CDR3 has 15 residues. CDR1 DFQATT and CDR2 SNEGSKA come from the germline V gene (reference sequence). Losses at the gene ends were 2 bases for V and 5 bases for J; bases not matched to a gene: 5. The CDR3 protein is CSARSGTSGHNEQFF. The CDR3 coding sequence is TGCAGTGCTAGATCCGGGACTAGCGGACACAATGAGCAGTTCTTC.

This clonotype has more than one count but fewer than ten. This chain connects TRBV6-2 or TRBV6-3 to TRBJ1-5, with TRBD1 as a possible D gene (6 bases). The V gene lost 7 bases and the J gene lost 5 bases, with 15 bases spanning the gap. The germline V gene has CDR1 MNHEY and CDR2 SVGEGT. The CDR3 contains 14 residues. This chain's CDR3 is CASTLSDRDQPQHF. The CDR3 nucleotides read TGTGCCAGCACCCTATCGGACAGAGATCAGCCCCAGCATTTT.

The V gene is TRBV5-4, the J gene TRBJ1-1, with TRBD1 identical over 9 bases. V was clipped by 6 bases and J by 1 base; unmatched bases: 4. CDR1 and CDR2 (germline): SGHNT, YYREEE (reference sequence). This CDR3 has 14 amino acids. Here the CDR3 reads CASTSQGANTEAFF. The CDR3 DNA sequence: TGTGCCAGCACCTCACAGGGGGCGAACACTGAAGCTTTCTTT.

This chain joins TRBV14 and TRBJ2-1; TRBD2 matches at 9 bases. V dropped 3 bases and J dropped 8; count of bases not matched to a gene: 11. Germline V gene lookup returns CDR1 SGHDN and CDR2 FVKESK. The CDR3 sequence is 16 residues long. CDR3 in DNA: TGTGCCAGCAGCCATTTTGGTAGCGGGAGTATCGATGAGCAGTTCTTC. Its protein is CASSHFGSGSIDEQFF.

This chain uses TRBV7-3 with TRBJ2-2; a possible D gene is TRBD1 (6 bases). V was shortened by 3 bases and J by 1 base, with 9 bases between the two germline ends. The CDR3 sequence is 15 residues long. Germline V gene sequence: CDR1 SGHTA, CDR2 FQGTGA. The CDR3 DNA follows: TGTGCCAGCAGCTTCCAAGGGGGGAACACCGGGGAGCTGTTTTTT. It yields the protein CASSFQGGNTGELFF. Drawing the rest from reference TRBV7-3 and TRBJ2-2, the complete variable domain is GAGVSQTPSNKVTEKGKYVELRCDPISGHTALYWYRQSLGQGPEFLIYFQGTGAADDSGLPNDRFFAVRPEGSVSTLKIQRTERGDSAVYLCASSFQGGNTGELFFGEGSRLTVL.

The rearrangement joins TRBV2 to TRBJ1-6, with D perhaps TRBD1 (6 bases). Trimming took 3 bases from V and 5 from J, leaving 23 bases between them. The CDR3 extends over 19 amino acids. The germline V gene has CDR1 SNHLY and CDR2 FYNNEI. The DNA of the CDR3 is TGTGCCAGCAGTGATTGGGGGACAAATCTATTCGGTAATAATTCACCCCTCCACTTT. Residues: CASSDWGTNLFGNNSPLHF.

The chain joins TRBV24-1 to TRBJ2-1; D possibly matches TRBD1 or TRBD2 (5 bases each). This CDR3 has 17 residues. V lost 4 bases and J lost 0, with 15 bases in between. CDR1 and CDR2 from the germline V gene are KGHDR and SFDVKD. CDR3 sequence: CATSDPTGTNSYNEQFF. Written as DNA, the CDR3 is TGTGCCACCAGTGACCCCACCGGGACGAACTCCTACAATGAGCAGTTCTTC.

This clonotype has a handful of counts. The chain recombines TRBV19 with TRBJ2-7, with 7 positions matching TRBD1. V dropped 1 base and J dropped 3; count of bases not matched to a gene: 3. CDR1 is LNHDA, CDR2 SQIVND, per germline (reference sequence). The CDR3 loop spans 14 amino acids. CDR3 in amino acids: CASSIGTGGYEQYF. CDR3 nucleotides: TGTGCCAGTAGTATAGGGACAGGCGGCTACGAGCAGTACTTC.

The gene calls are TRBV7-3 and TRBJ1-6; D is undetermined. Germline V gene sequence: CDR1 SGHTA, CDR2 FQGTGA. The V gene lost 1 base and the J gene lost 7 bases, with 20 bases spanning the gap. This CDR3 region has 18 residues. The CDR3 DNA is TGTGCCAGCAGCTTAAAGAGAGGATGGCCGACATTAAATTCACCCCTCCACTTT. It encodes CASSLKRGWPTLNSPLHF.

The chain combines TRBV7-2 with TRBJ2-5; 9 bases are a match to TRBD1. CDR1 and CDR2 from the germline V gene are SGHTA and FQGNSA. The CDR3 contains 15 residues. V lost 5 bases, J lost 0 bases, and 4 bases stayed unmatched. The CDR3 coding sequence is TGTGCCAGCAGCACGGGGACAGGGTACCAAGAGACCCAGTACTTC. Its translation: CASSTGTGYQETQYF.

The chain couples TRBV20-1 to TRBJ2-1, with 9 bases that match TRBD1. The CDR3 sequence is 16 residues long. The germline gives CDR1 DFQATT, CDR2 SNEGSKA (reference sequence). Unmatched junction bases numbered 10, after V lost 6 bases and J lost 1 base. CDR3 coding DNA: TGCAGTGCCGAGGAAGGGACAGGGAGGTCCTACAATGAGCAGTTCTTC. This translates into CSAEEGTGRSYNEQFF.

The chain recombines TRBV7-3 with TRBJ1-5, with D maybe TRBD1 (5 bases). The CDR3 contains 13 residues. V lost 4 bases and J lost 6, with 10 bases in between. Germline loops: CDR1 SGHTA, CDR2 FQGTGA. CDR3 sequence reads: CASSSGGFQPQHF. The CDR3 bases are TGTGCCAGCAGCTCTGGGGGATTTCAGCCCCAGCATTTT. Drawing the rest from reference TRBV7-3 and TRBJ1-5, the complete variable domain is GAGVSQTPSNKVTEKGKYVELRCDPISGHTALYWYRQSLGQGPEFLIYFQGTGAADDSGLPNDRFFAVRPEGSVSTLKIQRTERGDSAVYLCASSSGGFQPQHFGDGTRLSIL.

The chain combines TRBV4-1 with TRBJ2-5; D is possibly TRBD1 (6 bases). CDR3 length: 14 residues. Looked up from germline, CDR1 is MGHRA and CDR2 is YSYEKL. V was shortened by 4 bases and J by 5 bases, with 14 bases between the two germline ends. CDR3 in amino acids: CASSPQGLGETQYF. The CDR3 nucleotides read TGCGCCAGCAGCCCTCAGGGGTTGGGGGAGACCCAGTACTTC.

This clonotype was counted between two and nine times. The V gene is TRBV19, the J gene TRBJ1-5; unclear D gene. The CDR3 extends over 15 amino acids. CDR1 and CDR2 (germline): LNHDA, SQIVND (reference sequence). Trimming removed 7 bases from V and 4 bases from J, with 17 bases in between. CDR3 amino acids: CASTPQAPKNQPQHF. The CDR3 nucleotides read TGTGCCAGTACCCCCCAGGCGCCGAAGAATCAGCCCCAGCATTTT.

The gene calls are TRBV6-5 and TRBJ2-3; possibly TRBD1 for D (6 bases). The ends were cut back, 2 bases at V and 6 bases at J, with 6 bases in the middle. In germline, CDR1 is MNHEY, CDR2 SVGAGI. The CDR3 has 12 amino acids. The CDR3 here is CASSYRGDTQYF. For the CDR3, the DNA is TGTGCCAGCAGTTACAGGGGGGATACGCAGTATTTT.

The rearrangement links TRBV6-1 to TRBJ2-5; the match to TRBD2 covers 15 bases. The germline V gene has CDR1 MNHNS and CDR2 SASEGT. This CDR3 is 19 amino acids long. V lost 4 bases to trimming and J lost 5 bases; unmatched junction nucleotides: 14. The CDR3 DNA reads TGTGCCAGCAGTGCAGGGTTTTGGACTAGCGGGAGGGGTGGGGAGACCCAGTACTTC. Protein product: CASSAGFWTSGRGGETQYF.

The V and J genes are TRBV20-1 and TRBJ1-3, with D tentatively TRBD1 (6 bases). The CDR3 contains 13 residues. Trimming pared 6 bases from V and 5 bases from J, leaving 14 bases between. Germline V CDR1 and CDR2: DFQATT, SNEGSKA (reference sequence). In DNA, the CDR3 is TGCAGTGCCCTGGACAGTCAACGAAACACCATATATTTT. Translation gives CSALDSQRNTIYF.